This TCR beta chain stems from a study of CD4 T cells in relation to SARS-CoV-2 and coronaviruses. Study-level information: ViraFEST: approximately nine-day antigen culture of PBMCs, then TCR beta CDR3 sequencing. The HLA restriction of the shared crossreactive spike epitopes was mapped. Study conclusions and caveats: Crossreactivity was assessed only for spike protein, not other viral proteins.

Produced via immunoSEQ multiplex PCR; TCRdb's table is partial and in-frame only. Here the sample spans 8,500 to 13,000 clones, more than 65% being singletons. Before the COVID-19 pandemic, during about 2010-2018, CD4+ T cells were taken from unexposed donors. CD4+ T cells were isolated from the cells after roughly 11 days of culture. Fresh IL-2 medium replaced half the medium on days 3 and 7. Trimming removed 2 bases at V and 8 bases at J, with 15 bases between. The CDR3 is made up of 14 amino acids. Looked up from germline, CDR1 is MNHNS and CDR2 is SASEGT. Worth noting for this clone: Its target is not known.

The sequenced sample consisted of CD4+ T cells from PBMCs, cultured in vitro. This chain uses TRBV6-1 with TRBJ1-2; D gene ambiguous. The clonotype originates from a human donor in good health. Here the CDR3 DNA reads TGTGCCAGCAGTGAAACGGGAGGGAATAGGGGCTACACCTTC. It codes for CASSETGGNRGYTF.